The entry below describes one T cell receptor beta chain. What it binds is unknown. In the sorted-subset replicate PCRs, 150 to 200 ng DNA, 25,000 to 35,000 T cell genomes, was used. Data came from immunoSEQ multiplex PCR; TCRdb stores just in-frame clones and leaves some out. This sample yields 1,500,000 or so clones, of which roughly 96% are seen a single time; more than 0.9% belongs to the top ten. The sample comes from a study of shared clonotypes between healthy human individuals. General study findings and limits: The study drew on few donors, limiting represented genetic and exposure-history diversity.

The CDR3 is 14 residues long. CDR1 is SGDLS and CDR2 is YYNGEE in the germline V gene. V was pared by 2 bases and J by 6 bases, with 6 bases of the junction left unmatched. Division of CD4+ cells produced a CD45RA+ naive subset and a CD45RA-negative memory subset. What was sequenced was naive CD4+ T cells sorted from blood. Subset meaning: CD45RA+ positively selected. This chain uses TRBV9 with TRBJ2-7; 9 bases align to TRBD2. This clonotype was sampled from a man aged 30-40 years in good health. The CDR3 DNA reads TGTGCCAGCAGCGTTGCGGGAGGGCCTTCCGAGCAGTACTTC. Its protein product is CASSVAGGPSEQYF.